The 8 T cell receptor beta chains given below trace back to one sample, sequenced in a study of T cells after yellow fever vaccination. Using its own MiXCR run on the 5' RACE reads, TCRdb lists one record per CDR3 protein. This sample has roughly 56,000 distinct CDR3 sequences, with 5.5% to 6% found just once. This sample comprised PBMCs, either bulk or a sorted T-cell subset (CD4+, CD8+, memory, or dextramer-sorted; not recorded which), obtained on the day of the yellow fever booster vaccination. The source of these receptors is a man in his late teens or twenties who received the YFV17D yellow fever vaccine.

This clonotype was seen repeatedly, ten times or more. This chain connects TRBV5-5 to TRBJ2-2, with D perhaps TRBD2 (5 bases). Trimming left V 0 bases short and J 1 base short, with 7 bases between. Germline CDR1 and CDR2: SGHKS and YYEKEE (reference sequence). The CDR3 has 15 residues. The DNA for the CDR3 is TGTGCCAGCAGCTTGGCAGCGGAGAACACCGGGGAGCTGTTTTTT. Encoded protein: CASSLAAENTGELFF. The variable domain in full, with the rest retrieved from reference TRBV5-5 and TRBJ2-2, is DAGVTQSPTHLIKTRGQQVTLRCSPISGHKSVSWYQQVLGQGPQFIFQYYEKEERGRGNFPDRFSARQFPNYSSELNVNALLLGDSALYLCASSLAAENTGELFFGEGSRLTVL.

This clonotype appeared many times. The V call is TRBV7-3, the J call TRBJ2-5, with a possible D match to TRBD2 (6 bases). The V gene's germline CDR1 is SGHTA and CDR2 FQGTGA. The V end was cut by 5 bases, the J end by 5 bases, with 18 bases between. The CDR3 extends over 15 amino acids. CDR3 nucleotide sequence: TGTGCCAGCAGCACAACGGCGGGGCCCGGTGAGACCCAGTACTTC. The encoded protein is CASSTTAGPGETQYF.

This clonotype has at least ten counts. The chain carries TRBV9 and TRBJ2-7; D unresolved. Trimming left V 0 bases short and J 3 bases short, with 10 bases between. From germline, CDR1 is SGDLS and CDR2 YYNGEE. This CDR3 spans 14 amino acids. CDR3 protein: CASSVDGRIYEQYF. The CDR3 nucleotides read TGTGCCAGCAGCGTAGACGGACGGATCTACGAGCAGTACTTC.

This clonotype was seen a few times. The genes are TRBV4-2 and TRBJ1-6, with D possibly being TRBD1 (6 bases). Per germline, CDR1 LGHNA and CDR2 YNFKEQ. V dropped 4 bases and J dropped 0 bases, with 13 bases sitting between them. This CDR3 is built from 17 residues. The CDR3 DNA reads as TGTGCCAGCAGCCGACCTCGGGACACCTCCTATAATTCACCCCTCCACTTT. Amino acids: CASSRPRDTSYNSPLHF.

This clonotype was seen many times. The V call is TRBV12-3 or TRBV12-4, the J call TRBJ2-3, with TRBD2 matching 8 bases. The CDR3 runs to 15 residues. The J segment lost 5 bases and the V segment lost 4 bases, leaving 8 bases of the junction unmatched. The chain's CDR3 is CASSSRAGAEDTQYF. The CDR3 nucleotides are TGTGCCAGCAGTTCTCGAGCGGGGGCGGAAGATACGCAGTATTTT.

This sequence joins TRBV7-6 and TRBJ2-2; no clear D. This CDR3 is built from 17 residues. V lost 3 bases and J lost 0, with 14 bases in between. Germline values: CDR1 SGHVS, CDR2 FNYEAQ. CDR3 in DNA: TGTGCCAGCAGCTTGGAAGTGAAAGACGCGAACACCGGGGAGCTGTTTTTT. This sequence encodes CASSLEVKDANTGELFF. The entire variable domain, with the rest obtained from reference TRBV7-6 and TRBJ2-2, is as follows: GAGVSQSPRYKVTKRGQDVALRCDPISGHVSLYWYRQALGQGPEFLTYFNYEAQQDKSGLPNDRFSAERPEGSISTLTIQRTEQRDSAMYRCASSLEVKDANTGELFFGEGSRLTVL.

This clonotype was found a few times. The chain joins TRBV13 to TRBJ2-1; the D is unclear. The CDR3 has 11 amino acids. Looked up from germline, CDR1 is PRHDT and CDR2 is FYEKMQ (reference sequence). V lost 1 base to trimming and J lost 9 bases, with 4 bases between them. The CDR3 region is CASSLASEQFF. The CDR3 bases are TGTGCCAGCAGCTTAGCAAGTGAGCAGTTCTTC.

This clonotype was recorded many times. CDR3 loop: CSATGLAEETQYF. For the CDR3, the DNA is TGCAGTGCTACAGGACTAGCGGAAGAGACCCAGTACTTC. The V and J genes are TRBV20-1 and TRBJ2-5, with 10 bases aligning to TRBD2. Germline V lookup: CDR1 DFQATT, CDR2 SNEGSKA (reference sequence). Trimming removed 4 bases from V and 3 bases from J; junction bases left unmatched: 2. The CDR3 is 13 residues long.